This entry concerns a single TCR beta chain. The target of this receptor is not known. Within one base of it there is no much larger clone, and no base qualities were kept. One collaborating source in Seattle enrolled patients while the patients were actively infected and followed the patients over time throughout the course of disease. The collaborating institutions used their own protocols to collect whole blood in K2EDTA tubes. For TCRbeta analysis, collaborators shipped samples in one of three forms: frozen whole blood, isolated PBMCs, or DNA extracted from either of those sample types. The immunoSEQ Assay, a bias-controlled multiplex PCR, was used to amplify TCRbeta CDR3 regions from genomic DNA. The authors processed their data as follows. Within the assay, amplification of reference gene primers was used to estimate how many nucleated cells each sample contained. To quantify the absolute abundance of each unique TCRbeta CDR3 rearrangement, sequence reads were collapsed and filtered. Productive Simpson clonality was computed per sample as the square root of Simpson's diversity index over productive rearrangements. What TCRdb holds here is the immuneACCESS table cut down to in-frame rearrangements. Part of the clones is not present; checked against another copy, under half of the missing clones reflect an unresolved V gene, and the others are unexplained. The DNA was the basis for D and trimming; V, J and clone size are from that table. Here the sample has roughly 100,000 clones; roughly four fifths occur a single time. 4% to 6% of the sample comes from the top ten.

The sample comes from a study of blood T cell repertoires in COVID-19 (dated by TCRdb to 2020 to 2022). Study-wide context: Samples covering the acute and convalescent phases of COVID-19 were provided by collaborators in the United States, Italy and Spain. HLA class I and class II types, where available, came from metadata supplied by the sample provider rather than from assay-based typing. The repertoires were made available in a free public database intended to serve as a resource for research on the immune response to SARS-CoV-2. The material from the prospective study consisted of cDNA or gDNA derived from T cells, B-cell-depleted T cells, or PBMCs. Samples came from the ongoing ImmuneRACE study (first 160 participants) plus 1,254 subjects from 6 global collaborators. Nearly every sample came with metadata listing a de-identified subject ID, COVID-19 status, age in years and sex. Subjects who had been exposed to COVID-19, were actively infected with it, or had recovered from it provided the deeply sampled blood TCRbeta repertoires that made up the dataset. Results the study describes overall, beyond this receptor: Clinical and demographic metadata were provided uncurated, with the amount varying by source and participant.

CDR1 KGHSH and CDR2 LQKENI were looked up in the germline V gene. Compared with germline, V lacks 4 bases and J lacks 1 base; bases without a gene match: 6. The CDR3 sequence holds 15 residues, the cysteine and phenylalanine included. Solely the CDR3 DNA is kept, with 45 bases framed from the first base. Sequencing used peripheral blood. The V and J genes are TRBV18 and TRBJ1-1; the junction holds 7 bases that match TRBD1. This clonotype was sampled from a man older than 75 with COVID-19, enrolled during active disease. The CDR3 reads CASSQEQGRNTEAFF. The DNA reads as follows: TGTGCCAGCTCACAAGAACAGGGGAGGAACACTGAAGCTTTCTTT.